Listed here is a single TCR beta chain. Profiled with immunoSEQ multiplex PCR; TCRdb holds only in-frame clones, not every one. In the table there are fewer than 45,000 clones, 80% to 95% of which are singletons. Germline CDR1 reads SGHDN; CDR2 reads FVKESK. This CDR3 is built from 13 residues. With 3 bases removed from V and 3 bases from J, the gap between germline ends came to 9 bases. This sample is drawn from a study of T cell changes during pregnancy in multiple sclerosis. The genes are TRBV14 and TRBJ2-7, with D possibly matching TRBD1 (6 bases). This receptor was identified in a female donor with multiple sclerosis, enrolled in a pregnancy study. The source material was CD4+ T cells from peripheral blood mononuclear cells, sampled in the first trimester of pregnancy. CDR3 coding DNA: TGTGCCAGCAGCCAGGACAGTTTCTACGAGCAGTACTTC. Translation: CASSQDSFYEQYF. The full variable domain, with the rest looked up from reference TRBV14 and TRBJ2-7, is EAGVTQFPSHSVIEKGQTVTLRCDPISGHDNLYWYRRVMGKEIKFLLHFVKESKQDESGMPNNRFLAERTGGTYSTLKVQPAELEDSGVYFCASSQDSFYEQYFGPGTRLTVT.